These 25 T cell receptor beta chains were all obtained from the same sample, sequenced in a study of shared clonotypes between healthy human individuals. Method: immunoSEQ multiplex PCR; TCRdb's copy keeps in-frame clones and lacks some. Of 2 million to 2.5 million clones detected, 85% to 95% appear once; the ten largest clones hold under 0.15%. What was sequenced was naive CD4+ T cells sorted from blood. Subset specified: CD45RA+ positively selected. These receptor sequences come from a man between 18 and 29 years old in good health.

This rearrangement joins TRBV28 to TRBJ1-4, with D perhaps TRBD1 (5 bases). Trimming left V 6 bases short and J 11 bases short, with 13 bases between. This CDR3 has 12 residues. CDR1 and CDR2 from the germline V gene are MDHEN and SYDVKM. The CDR3 spells CASSPPGVKLFF. CDR3 in DNA: TGTGCCAGCAGCCCCCCGGGGGTCAAACTGTTTTTT.

This chain joins TRBV10-3 and TRBJ1-3; D remains ambiguous. The germline CDR1 and CDR2 sequences are ENHRY and SYGVKD. The CDR3 runs 12 residues. Trimming cost V 10 bases and J 0 bases, with 7 bases left between them. The CDR3 reads CATTSSGNTIYF. As DNA, the CDR3 is TGTGCCACCACAAGCTCTGGAAACACCATATATTTT.

The V call is TRBV13, the J call TRBJ2-6, with D perhaps matching TRBD1 (5 bases). This CDR3 has 18 residues. From germline, CDR1 is PRHDT and CDR2 FYEKMQ (reference sequence). V was trimmed by 5 bases and J by 2 bases, leaving 19 bases between them. The CDR3: CASSPQLGRATGANVLTF. DNA of the CDR3: TGTGCCAGCAGCCCCCAACTGGGCAGGGCTACTGGGGCCAACGTCCTGACTTTC.

In nucleotides, the CDR3 is TGTGCCAGCAGTTACTCTCTCGATCAGCCCCAGCATTTT. As protein: CASSYSLDQPQHF. The rearrangement uses TRBV6-5 and TRBJ1-5; unclear D gene. Germline values: CDR1 MNHEY, CDR2 SVGAGI. The V end lost 0 bases, the J end lost 5 bases, and 5 bases lay between the germline ends. CDR3 length: 13 residues.

In this sample, this clone turned up once. The chain carries TRBV18 and TRBJ2-7; D possibly corresponds to TRBD1 (5 bases). Germline CDR1 reads KGHSH; CDR2 reads LQKENI. With 2 bases removed from V and 2 bases from J, the gap between germline ends came to 16 bases. The CDR3 runs 16 residues. As DNA, the CDR3 is TGTGCCAGCTCACCAAAGGGGCTGGGTGAAACCTACGAGCAGTACTTC. Encoded protein: CASSPKGLGETYEQYF.

This clone was counted ten times or more. The genes are TRBV18 and TRBJ1-1; the D is unclear. The V end lost 2 bases, the J end lost 14 bases, and 21 bases lay between the germline ends. Germline values: CDR1 KGHSH, CDR2 LQKENI. The CDR3 covers 14 residues. The CDR3: CASSPIERVHEGFF. The CDR3 nucleotides are TGTGCCAGCTCACCAATCGAGCGGGTACACGAGGGCTTCTTT.

V and J are TRBV25-1 and TRBJ2-7; TRBD1 matches at 9 bases. Germline V gene sequence: CDR1 MGHDK, CDR2 SYGVNS. V gave up 4 bases and J gave up 0 bases; unmatched junction bases: 4. This CDR3 contains 15 residues. The CDR3, as DNA: TGTGCCAGCAGTGGCGGACAGGGGAGCTCCTACGAGCAGTACTTC. Protein product: CASSGGQGSSYEQYF.

This sequence joins TRBV6-6 and TRBJ2-4; 10 bases are shared with TRBD1. The CDR3 has 16 residues. In germline, CDR1 is MNHNY, CDR2 SVGAGI (reference sequence). Trimming removed 5 bases from V and 7 bases from J; junction bases left unmatched: 11. The CDR3: CASSHRTGGYYNIQYF. CDR3 DNA: TGTGCCAGCAGTCACCGGACAGGGGGGTATTATAACATTCAGTACTTC.

Notes on this clone: One end of the junction varies from germline; a read error may be responsible. V gene TRBV7-7 combines with J gene TRBJ2-7, with D unclear. The CDR3 has 18 residues. Germline V CDR1 and CDR2: SSHAT, FNYEAQ (reference sequence). The CDR3 reads CASRFGPTPVYHTYEQYF. CDR3 in DNA: TGTGCTAGCAGGTTCGGGCCCACGCCAGTTTACCACACCTACGAGCAGTACTTC.

Comment on this clone: The sample carries other DNA sequences with the same CDR3. The chain joins TRBV18 to TRBJ1-5; TRBD1 might be the D (5 bases). Germline-derived CDR1 and CDR2 are KGHSH and LQKENI. Between the trimmed V and J ends, which lost 3 bases and 0 bases, there was a span of 6 bases. The CDR3 consists of 14 residues. For the CDR3, the DNA is TGTGCCAGCTCACCGACAGTTAGCAATCAGCCCCAGCATTTT. Its protein is CASSPTVSNQPQHF.

The CDR3 reads CSVGGKGSSNTEAFF. CDR3 DNA: TGCAGCGTTGGGGGGAAGGGATCGTCGAACACTGAAGCTTTCTTT. The chain has TRBV29-1 and TRBJ1-1; D perhaps matches TRBD1 (5 bases). V dropped 4 bases and J dropped 1 base, with 16 bases sitting between them. The CDR3 is 15 residues long. The germline V gene encodes CDR1 SQVTM and CDR2 ANQGSEA.

This clone was seen a few times. The rearrangement uses TRBV5-1 and TRBJ1-2, with 8 bases fitting TRBD1. The germline V gene encodes CDR1 SGHRS and CDR2 YFSETQ. This CDR3 is built from 15 residues. The V and J ends lost 1 base and 7 bases, in that order; junction bases with no gene match: 9. The CDR3 is CASSLTPGQGAGYTF. The CDR3 nucleotides are TGCGCCAGCAGCTTGACTCCCGGACAGGGCGCTGGCTACACCTTC.

V usage is TRBV29-1 and J usage is TRBJ2-5; D remains ambiguous. The germline V gene encodes CDR1 SQVTM and CDR2 ANQGSEA. The CDR3 is made up of 13 amino acids. V gave up 3 bases and J gave up 4 bases, with 12 bases separating them. In DNA, the CDR3 is TGCAGCGTTGATGTAGGGATCGGAGAGACCCAGTACTTC. This codes for CSVDVGIGETQYF.

V and J are TRBV5-1 and TRBJ2-6; no clear D. V lost 5 bases to trimming and J lost 2 bases, with 11 bases between them. The CDR3 extends over 15 amino acids. Per germline, CDR1 SGHRS and CDR2 YFSETQ. CDR3 amino acids: CASSYLGAGANVLTF. The CDR3 DNA follows: TGCGCCAGCAGTTACTTAGGAGCTGGGGCCAACGTCCTGACTTTC.

About this clone itself: Distinct nucleotide sequences in the sample also encode this CDR3. The J gene is TRBJ2-7, the V gene TRBV6-6; D not resolved. The CDR3 is made up of 12 amino acids. CDR1 is MNHNY, CDR2 SVGAGI, per germline (reference sequence). V lost 6 bases to trimming and J lost 2 bases, with 8 bases between them. The CDR3 spells CASSPGAYEQYF. CDR3 in DNA: TGTGCCAGCAGCCCAGGCGCCTACGAGCAGTACTTC.

V and J are TRBV5-1 and TRBJ1-4, with D possibly matching TRBD1 (5 bases). V lost 2 bases and J lost 3, with 11 bases in between. Germline V lookup: CDR1 SGHRS, CDR2 YFSETQ. This CDR3 comprises 15 residues. CDR3 bases: TGCGCCAGCAGCTTTTCAGGGCGGTCTAATGAAAAACTGTTTTTT. This encodes CASSFSGRSNEKLFF.

This clone was recorded once. The V gene is TRBV7-9, the J gene TRBJ1-2, with D possibly matching TRBD1 (5 bases). Trimming removed 5 bases from V and 2 bases from J, with 15 bases in between. The V gene's germline CDR1 is SEHNR and CDR2 FQNEAQ (reference sequence). The CDR3 spans 15 residues. The CDR3 nucleotides read TGTGCCAGCAGCGCGCCCCAATCAGGGAACTATGGCTACACCTTC. Translating it yields CASSAPQSGNYGYTF.

The chain carries TRBV28 and TRBJ2-7; D remains ambiguous. CDR3 size: 12 residues. Trimming removed 3 bases at V and 6 bases at J, with 9 bases between. Germline CDR1 reads MDHEN; CDR2 reads SYDVKM. The CDR3 sequence is CASSFGRTEQYF. In nucleotides, the CDR3 is TGTGCCAGCAGTTTTGGTAGGACCGAGCAGTACTTC.

The rearrangement joins TRBV7-2 to TRBJ1-4, with D perhaps TRBD1 (6 bases). The CDR3 extends over 15 amino acids. Germline assignment: CDR1 SGHTA and CDR2 FQGNSA. Deletions cut 4 bases from V and 7 bases from J, with 16 bases between. The CDR3 sequence: CASSSPTGFVEKLFF. For the CDR3, the DNA is TGTGCCAGCAGCTCCCCCACAGGGTTCGTTGAAAAACTGTTTTTT.

This clone showed up just a few times. Other DNA sequences in this sample translate to the same CDR3. The chain is built from TRBV29-1 and TRBJ2-3; a weak D match, TRBD1 (6 bases). This CDR3 is 12 amino acids long. Germline CDR1 is SQVTM and CDR2 is ANQGSEA. V gave up 3 bases and J gave up 3 bases, with 7 bases separating them. CDR3 protein: CSVDRGTDTQYF. For the CDR3, the DNA is TGCAGCGTTGACAGGGGTACAGATACGCAGTATTTT.

The chain couples TRBV7-9 to TRBJ2-7; D may match TRBD1 or TRBD2 (5 bases each). The V gene's germline CDR1 is SEHNR and CDR2 FQNEAQ (reference sequence). This CDR3 comprises 15 residues. Trimming shortened V by 5 bases and J by 2 bases, and 16 bases separated the two germline ends. The CDR3 DNA is TGTGCCAGCAGCCCAGATTGGGACGCCACCTACGAGCAGTACTTC. Its translation is CASSPDWDATYEQYF.

This clone was seen just once. The same CDR3 is also encoded by other DNA sequences in this sample. The chain uses TRBV5-1 and TRBJ2-7; 8 bases are shared with TRBD2. Germline V CDR1 and CDR2: SGHRS, YFSETQ. The CDR3 runs 14 residues. V shed 5 bases, J shed 4 bases, and the junction held 8 bases outside the gene matches. The CDR3 here is CASRVTSGSYEQYF. CDR3 bases: TGCGCCAGCAGGGTAACTAGCGGCAGTTACGAGCAGTACTTC.

As for this clone: This sample includes further DNA sequences coding for the same CDR3. The chain joins TRBV9 to TRBJ1-2; tentatively, D is TRBD1 (6 bases). Trimming removed 0 bases at V and 7 bases at J, with 10 bases between. CDR3 length: 13 amino acids. Germline CDR1 and CDR2: SGDLS and YYNGEE. In DNA form, the CDR3 reads TGTGCCAGCAGCGTAGAACAGGGACGTGGCTACACCTTC. This encodes CASSVEQGRGYTF. The full variable domain, rest sourced from reference TRBV9 and TRBJ1-2, is DSGVTQTPKHLITATGQRVTLRCSPRSGDLSVYWYQQSLDQGLQFLIQYYNGEERAKGNILERFSAQQFPDLHSELNLSSLELGDSALYFCASSVEQGRGYTFGSGTRLTVV.

V gene TRBV29-1 combines with J gene TRBJ2-7, with D perhaps being TRBD1 or TRBD2 (5 bases each). V lost 7 bases to trimming and J lost 6 bases, with 19 bases between them. CDR1 SQVTM and CDR2 ANQGSEA come from the germline V gene. This CDR3 has 13 amino acids. CDR3 DNA: TGCAGCGCCCAAAGCCAGGGAGTGGGCGAGCAGTACTTC. It specifies CSAQSQGVGEQYF.

The genes are TRBV28 and TRBJ2-2; 9 bases map to TRBD2. The V gene end was trimmed by 1 base and the J gene end by 7 bases; junction bases not matched to a gene: 7. Germline V gene data show CDR1 as MDHEN and CDR2 as SYDVKM. The CDR3 has 16 residues. In nucleotides, the CDR3 is TGTGCCAGCAGTTTATCTCCTAGCGGGGTTATCGGGGAGCTGTTTTTT. Its translation is CASSLSPSGVIGELFF.